This is a list of T cell receptor beta chains from one sample in a study of Graves' ophthalmopathy and Graves' hyperthyroidism. Each CDR3 protein gets one entry after TCRdb re-called the multiplex PCR reads with MiXCR. The table includes 200,000 to 250,000 distinct CDR3 sequences, roughly 21% detected once. The specimen sequenced was peripheral blood. These receptors all stem from a woman between 45 and 60 years old with Graves' ophthalmopathy. Both conserved end residues are trimmed from each CDR3. The order of the fields is clone size, D gene, V gene, J gene, CDR3 length, CDR3 protein. D genes are given only for firm matches. Only some rows state a clone size, as once, few, many or a class for expanded clones.

many	-	TRBV30	TRBJ1-1	13	AWSIGGHLNTEAF
many	TRBD1	TRBV6-4	TRBJ1-5	17	ASSDWTGGTDGAKRPQH
many	TRBD2	TRBV20-1	TRBJ2-5	13	SARGGLAGEETQY
many	TRBD1	TRBV7-3	TRBJ2-7	12	ASSLTGQGYEQY
-	TRBD1	TRBV12-3/TRBV12-4	TRBJ1-6	13	ASSRTGGWNSPLH
many	TRBD2	TRBV20-1	TRBJ2-2	11	SAGREVTGELF
few	TRBD1	TRBV18	TRBJ1-1	13	ASSPRRDRGTEAF
many	-	TRBV12-3/TRBV12-4	TRBJ2-7	13	ASSLAIGTLYEQY
few	TRBD2	TRBV5-1	TRBJ2-5	13	ASRTGTNNVETQY
-	-	TRBV28	TRBJ2-7	11	ASSDPGPYEQY
few	-	TRBV7-2	TRBJ1-5	12	ASSAGTPNQPQH
-	-	TRBV28	TRBJ2-7	12	ASSERQGLHEQY
many	-	TRBV30	TRBJ1-3	12	AWSVSGQGNTIY
many	TRBD1	TRBV7-8	TRBJ1-2	12	ASSASGDRAGYT
many	-	TRBV5-8	TRBJ1-5	13	ASTSGEWGNQPQH
few	-	TRBV30	TRBJ1-2	9	AWNTGHGYT
-	-	TRBV12-3/TRBV12-4	TRBJ1-1	12	ASSLGGGYTEAF
many	-	TRBV25-1	TRBJ2-4	12	ASSEYRGENIQY
many	-	TRBV5-1	TRBJ2-7	12	ASAGTSQSYEQY
many	TRBD2	TRBV2	TRBJ2-2	12	ASKAGTNTGELF
many	-	TRBV5-8	TRBJ2-2	13	ASSLGTTNTGELF
many	-	TRBV28	TRBJ2-2	13	ASSSAITNTGELF
many	-	TRBV20-1	TRBJ1-1	10	SARRGPGEAF
many	-	TRBV12-3/TRBV12-4	TRBJ1-1	12	ASSLGAGNTEAF
many	TRBD2	TRBV6-1	TRBJ2-4	18	ASSEAPGLAGGPSKNIQY
many	-	TRBV2	TRBJ2-2	11	ASSWGPTGELF
many	TRBD2	TRBV28	TRBJ2-7	14	ASSFTLAGLSYEQY
once	-	TRBV6-1	TRBJ1-1	14	ASSENLWARNTEAF
many	TRBD2	TRBV12-3/TRBV12-4	TRBJ2-2	13	ASSPPTSPTGELF
-	TRBD1	TRBV6-2/TRBV6-3	TRBJ1-2	13	ASTYRGRGAYGYT
-	-	TRBV6-2/TRBV6-3	TRBJ2-4	10	ASSGDKNIQY
many	-	TRBV29-1	TRBJ2-7	12	SVSPRGSAYEQY
many	-	TRBV7-9	TRBJ2-5	11	ASSTASMGTQY
-	-	TRBV29-1	TRBJ2-7	11	SVGPRDGYEQY
many	TRBD1	TRBV24-1	TRBJ1-5	14	ATSDSGTASNQPQH
few	TRBD1	TRBV12-3/TRBV12-4	TRBJ1-3	10	ASSSPGTAYS
-	-	TRBV19	TRBJ1-5	11	ASSVRGDQPQH
few	-	TRBV2	TRBJ2-5	13	ASSEGGVLQETQY
many	TRBD2	TRBV27	TRBJ2-7	13	ASSSPSGSSYEQY
-	TRBD1	TRBV6-1	TRBJ1-2	10	ASTVDRRGYT
many	-	TRBV28	TRBJ2-7	12	ASSTRRESYEQY
-	-	TRBV6-1	TRBJ2-3	12	ASSERSFTDTQY
many	-	TRBV5-1	TRBJ2-7	14	ASSSLSRTDLYEQY
few	TRBD1	TRBV12-3/TRBV12-4	TRBJ1-1	14	ASSPDSGQQNTEAF
few	-	TRBV12-3/TRBV12-4	TRBJ1-6	15	ASSSTWGTHNLSPLH
few	TRBD1	TRBV7-9	TRBJ2-5	12	ASSFRQGEETQY
-	-	TRBV29-1	TRBJ2-7	11	SVGQGGIYEQY
many	-	TRBV6-2/TRBV6-3	TRBJ2-6	16	ASSYGDRSVTGANVLT
many	TRBD2	TRBV20-1	TRBJ2-7	12	SAGRAGRSYEQY
many	TRBD2	TRBV7-9	TRBJ2-7	12	ASSRTSGTPEQY
-	TRBD1	TRBV3-1	TRBJ1-6	12	ASSLRGPTAPLH
many	TRBD1	TRBV6-1	TRBJ1-3	14	ASSLGQDSSGNTIY
many	-	TRBV30	TRBJ1-1	8	AWIRFEAF
many	-	TRBV7-9	TRBJ1-2	12	ASSAQASNYGYT
many	-	TRBV12-3/TRBV12-4	TRBJ1-5	13	ASRHGTPSNQPQH
many	TRBD1	TRBV20-1	TRBJ1-1	13	SARGSGQANTEAF
many	TRBD1	TRBV6-5	TRBJ1-5	14	ASSYSTGGSNQPQH
many	-	TRBV7-8	TRBJ1-1	11	ASSIRRSVEAF